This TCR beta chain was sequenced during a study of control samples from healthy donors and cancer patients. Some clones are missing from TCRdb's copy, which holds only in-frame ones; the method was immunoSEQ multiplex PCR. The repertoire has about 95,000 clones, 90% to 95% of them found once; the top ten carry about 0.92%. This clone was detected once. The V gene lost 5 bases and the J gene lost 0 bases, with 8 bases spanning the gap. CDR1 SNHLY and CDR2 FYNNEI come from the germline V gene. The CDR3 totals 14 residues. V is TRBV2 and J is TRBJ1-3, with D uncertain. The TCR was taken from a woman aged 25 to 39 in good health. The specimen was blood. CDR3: CASSTVRSGNTIYF. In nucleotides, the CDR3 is TGTGCCAGCAGTACTGTCCGCTCTGGAAACACCATATATTTT.